The T cell receptor beta chain described here comes from a study of CD8+ T cells in alopecia areata. Turning to the study itself: Treated patients were given oral tofacitinib, which was dosed at 5 to 10 mg twice daily. Study-level findings and limits: Many expanded lesional clones persisted in scalp and blood during tofacitinib. Having just one nonresponder leaves the connection between baseline CD8+ expansion and response unresolved.

cDNA prepared by RNA extraction and subsequent reverse transcription served as the template for sequencing. Repertoires were generated with immunoSEQ multiplex PCR, while TCRdb's copy carries only in-frame clones and drops some. The sample comprises hundreds of thousands of clones, roughly two fifths of which are singletons, and around 0.48% rests with the top ten. Sample treatment: oral pan-JAK inhibitor, 5-10 mg twice daily. On this clone: Its antigen is not known.

V gave up 3 bases and J gave up 4 bases, with 12 bases separating them. The CDR3 covers 13 residues. Germline-derived CDR1 and CDR2 are GTSNPN and SVGIG (reference sequence). This clonotype was sampled from a human donor with alopecia areata. Sequencing used CD4+ T cells sorted from blood, obtained around week 34, from a patient treated with tofacitinib. This rearrangement joins TRBV30 to TRBJ1-1; D perhaps matches TRBD1 (6 bases). CDR3 sequence (DNA): TGTGCCTGGAGGGGACAACCCGGCACTGAAGCTTTCTTT. It translates to CAWRGQPGTEAFF.